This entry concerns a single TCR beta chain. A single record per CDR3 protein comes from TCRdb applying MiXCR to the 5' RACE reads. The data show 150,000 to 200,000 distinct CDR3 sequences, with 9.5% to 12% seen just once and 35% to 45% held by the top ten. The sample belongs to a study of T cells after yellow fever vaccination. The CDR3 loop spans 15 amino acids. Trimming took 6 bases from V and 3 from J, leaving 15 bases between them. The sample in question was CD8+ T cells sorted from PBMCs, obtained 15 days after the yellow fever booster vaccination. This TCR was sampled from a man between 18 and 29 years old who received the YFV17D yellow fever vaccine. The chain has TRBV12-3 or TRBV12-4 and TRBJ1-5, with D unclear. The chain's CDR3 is CASSPFPGDNQPQHF. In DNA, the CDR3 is TGTGCCAGCAGCCCCTTCCCGGGAGACAATCAGCCCCAGCATTTT.